The 21 T cell receptor beta chains reported below all come from one sample, sequenced in a study of CD4 T cells in relation to SARS-CoV-2 and coronaviruses. The unexposed donors gave CD4+ T cells in about 2010-2019, prior to COVID-19. Repertoires were generated with immunoSEQ multiplex PCR, while TCRdb's copy carries only in-frame clones and drops some. The table lists tens of thousands of clones, over 90% of them singletons. Sequencing was done on a sample of naive CD4+ T cells from PBMCs. Subset noted: naive CD4+ T cells isolated by negative enrichment. The receptors stem from a human donor in good health.

The chain uses TRBV5-1 and TRBJ2-7; D gene unclear. The CDR3 loop spans 12 amino acids. CDR1 and CDR2 (germline): SGHRS, YFSETQ. V gave up 4 bases and J gave up 4 bases, with 9 bases separating them. The CDR3 DNA follows: TGCGCCAGCAGCGTGACCCAGTACGAGCAGTACTTC. Translation: CASSVTQYEQYF.

V gene TRBV28 combines with J gene TRBJ1-5; possible D gene TRBD1, 5 bases. Per the germline V gene, CDR1 is MDHEN and CDR2 is SYDVKM. There are 14 residues in the CDR3. Deletions cut 1 base from V and 10 bases from J, with 14 bases between. CDR3 nucleotides: TGTGCCAGCAGTTTATCTAGGGGCGTCGGCCCCCAGCATTTT. Its protein product is CASSLSRGVGPQHF.

The rearrangement links TRBV30 to TRBJ1-2, with D uncertain. The V end lost 4 bases, the J end lost 8 bases, and 14 bases lay between the germline ends. Germline CDR1 reads GTSNPN; CDR2 reads SVGIG (reference sequence). The length of the CDR3 is 12 residues. The CDR3, as DNA: TGTGCCTGGATTCGGCTCGGTGGGGGCTACACCTTC. Translating it yields CAWIRLGGGYTF.

This sequence joins TRBV4-1 and TRBJ1-4; TRBD1 agrees at 7 bases. The junction had 0 bases not matched to a gene; V was cut back by 4 bases and J by 4 bases. Germline V lookup: CDR1 MGHRA, CDR2 YSYEKL. The CDR3 extends over 13 amino acids. The CDR3 DNA reads as TGCGCCAGCAGCCGGGACAGTAATGAAAAACTGTTTTTT. Its protein is CASSRDSNEKLFF.

For the CDR3, the DNA is TGTGCCAGCAGTTACTTTCCGCAGCCGGACTACAATGAGCAGTTCTTC. Translating gives CASSYFPQPDYNEQFF. The rearrangement joins TRBV6-5 to TRBJ2-1; D remains ambiguous. Germline CDR1 MNHEY, CDR2 SVGAGI. Deletions cut 1 base from V and 3 bases from J, with 13 bases between. The CDR3 loop spans 16 amino acids.

The table lists this clone with a count of one. CDR3 nucleotides: TGTGCCTGGAGGGGAACTACTAGCTGGGAGACCAATGAGCAGTTCTTC. Translating gives CAWRGTTSWETNEQFF. The J gene is TRBJ2-1, the V gene TRBV30; D is perhaps TRBD2 (6 bases). This CDR3 comprises 16 residues. V was pared by 3 bases and J by 6 bases, with 21 bases between. Germline CDR1 reads GTSNPN; CDR2 reads SVGIG (reference sequence).

The chain links TRBV27 to TRBJ1-1; maybe TRBD1 (5 bases). The germline gives CDR1 MNHEY, CDR2 SMNVEV (reference sequence). The V gene lost 5 bases and the J gene lost 7 bases, with 17 bases spanning the gap. This CDR3 is 14 amino acids long. In nucleotides, the CDR3 is TGTGCCAGCAGTACCCCAGGGAGGGGAATTGAAGCTTTCTTT. This translates into CASSTPGRGIEAFF.

This sequence joins TRBV28 and TRBJ2-7; 7 bases line up with TRBD1. Germline V gene data show CDR1 as MDHEN and CDR2 as SYDVKM. The CDR3 length is 15 residues. Trimming at V came to 3 bases and at J to 6 bases, leaving 11 bases not matched to a gene. The CDR3 sequence is CASSFHRGYGGEQYF. CDR3 DNA sequence: TGTGCCAGCAGTTTTCACAGGGGTTATGGGGGCGAGCAGTACTTC.

The V and J genes are TRBV30 and TRBJ2-1; D unclear. Trimming left V 2 bases short and J 8 bases short, with 7 bases between. Germline loops: CDR1 GTSNPN, CDR2 SVGIG (reference sequence). This CDR3 comprises 11 residues. CDR3 amino acids: CAWSLFDEQFF. The DNA for the CDR3 is TGTGCCTGGAGTTTATTCGATGAGCAGTTCTTC. The whole variable domain, remainder taken from reference TRBV30 and TRBJ2-1, is SQTIHQWPATLVQPVGSPLSLECTVEGTSNPNLYWYRQAAGRGLQLLFYSVGIGQISSEVPQNLSASRPQDRQFILSSKKLLLSDSGFYLCAWSLFDEQFFGPGTRLTVL.

The rearrangement uses TRBV10-3 and TRBJ2-3; TRBD2 matches at 10 bases. V was pared by 5 bases and J by 0 bases, with 2 bases of the junction left unmatched. The germline V gene has CDR1 ENHRY and CDR2 SYGVKD. The CDR3 runs 15 residues. In nucleotides, the CDR3 is TGTGCCATCAGTAGGACTAGCGGTAGCACAGATACGCAGTATTTT. It codes for CAISRTSGSTDTQYF.

The chain joins TRBV20-1 to TRBJ2-1; TRBD2 aligns across 9 bases. The CDR3 runs to 15 residues. J was trimmed by 3 bases and V by 3 bases; bases with no gene match: 6. The germline V gene has CDR1 DFQATT and CDR2 SNEGSKA (reference sequence). The CDR3 protein is CSASALAGYYNEQFF. CDR3 nucleotide sequence: TGCAGTGCTAGTGCCCTAGCGGGATACTACAATGAGCAGTTCTTC.

The chain recombines TRBV5-1 with TRBJ1-6; TRBD1 matches 7 bases. This CDR3 contains 15 residues. CDR1 and CDR2 (germline): SGHRS, YFSETQ. V lost 4 bases and J lost 9; bases outside the gene matches: 10. In DNA form, the CDR3 reads TGCGCCAGCAGCGCAAGACAGGGAGGGGGTTCACCCCTCCACTTT. As protein: CASSARQGGGSPLHF.

The count of this clone is one. J is TRBJ1-2 and V is TRBV4-2; D remains ambiguous. Germline V gene lookup returns CDR1 LGHNA and CDR2 YNFKEQ. The length of the CDR3 is 19 residues. V lost 1 base and J lost 0, with 21 bases in between. The CDR3: CASSQVSVGRGGANYGYTF. CDR3 in DNA: TGTGCCAGCAGCCAAGTCAGTGTCGGGCGCGGCGGAGCTAACTATGGCTACACCTTC.

The CDR3 DNA reads TGTGCCAGCAGCCCCACGGGAGGAGATACGCAGTATTTT. It translates to CASSPTGGDTQYF. This chain connects TRBV11-3 to TRBJ2-3; 7 positions match TRBD2. The CDR3 is 13 residues long. The trim removed 5 bases at V and 5 bases at J, leaving 4 bases unmatched. Germline CDR1 and CDR2: SGHNT and YENEEA. Looking up the rest from reference TRBV11-3 and TRBJ2-3 gives the full variable domain: EAGVVQSPRYKIIEKKQPVAFWCNPISGHNTLYWYLQNLGQGPELLIRYENEEAVDDSQLPKDRFSAERLKGVDSTLKIQPAELGDSAVYLCASSPTGGDTQYFGPGTRLTVL.

The chain has TRBV28 and TRBJ1-2; 12 bases align to TRBD1. The trim removed 3 bases at V and 4 bases at J, leaving 9 bases unmatched. CDR1 and CDR2 from the germline V gene are MDHEN and SYDVKM. This CDR3 is built from 17 residues. In DNA, the CDR3 is TGTGCCAGCAGTTTGGGACAGGGGGCTCGCCCTATCTATGGCTACACCTTC. Translating it yields CASSLGQGARPIYGYTF.

The V gene is TRBV9, the J gene TRBJ2-3; no firm D call. Germline V lookup: CDR1 SGDLS, CDR2 YYNGEE. CDR3 length: 15 residues. Trimming removed 0 bases from V and 0 bases from J, with 8 bases in between. In nucleotides, the CDR3 is TGTGCCAGCAGCGTAGCCCCAGTTAGCACAGATACGCAGTATTTT. Its protein product is CASSVAPVSTDTQYF. Based on the CDR3 plus reference TRBV9 and TRBJ2-3, the full variable domain is DSGVTQTPKHLITATGQRVTLRCSPRSGDLSVYWYQQSLDQGLQFLIQYYNGEERAKGNILERFSAQQFPDLHSELNLSSLELGDSALYFCASSVAPVSTDTQYFGPGTRLTVL.

The V gene is TRBV29-1, the J gene TRBJ2-1; TRBD1 aligns across 8 bases. Germline CDR1 and CDR2: SQVTM and ANQGSEA. The CDR3 covers 14 residues. Losses at the gene ends were 7 bases for V and 1 base for J; bases not matched to a gene: 6. The CDR3 DNA reads as TGCAGCGCTGTCGGGACAGGTTCCTACAATGAGCAGTTCTTC. Translation gives CSAVGTGSYNEQFF.

This chain uses TRBV5-6 with TRBJ2-3; D ambiguous. The CDR3 spans 16 residues. Trimming took 0 bases from V and 0 from J, leaving 11 bases between them. Germline lookup yields CDR1 SGHDT and CDR2 YYEEEE. The CDR3 region is CASSLGRQASTDTQYF. For the CDR3, the DNA is TGTGCCAGCAGCTTGGGCAGGCAGGCTAGCACAGATACGCAGTATTTT.

V and J are TRBV6-1 and TRBJ1-4; D gene unclear. Trimming left V 3 bases short and J 7 bases short, with 12 bases between. The CDR3 is 14 amino acids. Looked up from germline, CDR1 is MNHNS and CDR2 is SASEGT. CDR3 sequence reads: CASSEVGGGEKLFF. CDR3 coding DNA: TGTGCCAGCAGTGAGGTGGGAGGAGGTGAAAAACTGTTTTTT.

V gene TRBV19 combines with J gene TRBJ1-5; a possible D gene is TRBD1 (5 bases). The germline CDR1 and CDR2 sequences are LNHDA and SQIVND (reference sequence). The V end was cut by 5 bases, the J end by 3 bases, with 17 bases between. The CDR3 spans 16 residues. The CDR3 bases are TGTGCCAGTAGTCCCCCCGGCCAAGGGGACAATCAGCCCCAGCATTTT. Amino acid sequence: CASSPPGQGDNQPQHF.

The count of this clone is one. The chain has TRBV12-3 or TRBV12-4 and TRBJ2-7, with D tentatively TRBD1 (6 bases). This CDR3 is built from 13 residues. Trimming shortened V by 1 base and J by 6 bases, and 10 bases separated the two germline ends. CDR3 bases: TGTGCCAGCAGTTTAGGGACAGACCGCGAGCAGTACTTC. Its protein is CASSLGTDREQYF.